One sample yielded the 17 T cell receptor beta chains listed below, sequenced in a study of T cell responses to AZD1222 COVID-19 vaccine. Profiled with immunoSEQ multiplex PCR; TCRdb holds only in-frame clones, not every one. The table lists more than 100,000 clones, approximately 90% of them singletons. The material was peripheral blood, obtained on day 0 of AZD1222 vaccination. The receptors shown here come from an adult in good health.

This clone has a single count. This chain connects TRBV29-1 to TRBJ2-6; the match to TRBD2 covers 7 bases. CDR3 length: 15 amino acids. The germline gives CDR1 SQVTM, CDR2 ANQGSEA. Trimming at V came to 6 bases and at J to 0 bases, leaving 5 bases not matched to a gene. The CDR3 DNA sequence: TGCAGCGTGTGGGAGGGGATCTCTGGGGCCAACGTCCTGACTTTC. Translation gives CSVWEGISGANVLTF.

The rearrangement uses TRBV7-9 and TRBJ2-1; D uncertain. CDR3 length: 15 amino acids. The ends were cut back, 1 base at V and 2 bases at J, with 9 bases in the middle. CDR1 and CDR2 (germline): SEHNR, FQNEAQ (reference sequence). CDR3 sequence reads: CASSLDGVTYNEQFF. DNA of the CDR3: TGTGCCAGCAGCTTAGATGGGGTAACCTACAATGAGCAGTTCTTC.

This sequence joins TRBV12-3 or TRBV12-4 and TRBJ2-5, with D maybe TRBD2 (5 bases). CDR3 size: 13 residues. Trimming took off 3 bases at V and 5 bases at J, with 10 bases between the two ends. CDR3 region: CASSFGSGETQYF. In nucleotides, the CDR3 is TGTGCCAGCAGTTTCGGGTCGGGGGAGACCCAGTACTTC.

V usage is TRBV7-6 and J usage is TRBJ2-3; D may be TRBD1 or TRBD2 (5 bases each). Trimming took 5 bases from V and 2 from J, leaving 17 bases between them. CDR1 is SGHVS and CDR2 is FNYEAQ in the germline V gene. The CDR3 is 16 amino acids. CDR3 sequence: CASSDIGDVLTDTQYF. The CDR3 DNA reads as TGTGCCAGCAGCGACATAGGGGACGTGCTCACAGATACGCAGTATTTT.

The J gene is TRBJ1-5, the V gene TRBV7-8; a possible D gene is TRBD1 (6 bases). V gave up 5 bases and J gave up 2 bases, with 16 bases separating them. CDR1 SGHVS and CDR2 FQNEAQ come from the germline V gene. This CDR3 has 16 amino acids. In DNA form, the CDR3 reads TGTGCCAGCAGCCCGGTAATGGGGGCTGGCAATCAGCCCCAGCATTTT. Translated: CASSPVMGAGNQPQHF.

This clone came up a few times. The V gene is TRBV6-5, the J gene TRBJ2-3; D may be TRBD2 (6 bases). This CDR3 region has 15 residues. Germline-derived CDR1 and CDR2 are MNHEY and SVGAGI. V shed 2 bases and J shed 2 bases, with 11 bases lying between them. CDR3 DNA sequence: TGTGCCAGCAGTTACAGGGCGGGATCCACAGATACGCAGTATTTT. Its protein is CASSYRAGSTDTQYF.

The V gene is TRBV7-9, the J gene TRBJ1-1; 9 bases are shared with TRBD1. Germline CDR1 and CDR2: SEHNR and FQNEAQ (reference sequence). The CDR3 runs 14 residues. With V trimmed by 5 bases and J by 4 bases, 5 bases remained unmatched. CDR3 amino acids: CASSLQGAGTEAFF. CDR3 sequence (DNA): TGTGCCAGCAGCCTACAGGGGGCTGGCACTGAAGCTTTCTTT. Together with reference TRBV7-9 and TRBJ1-1, the CDR3 gives the full variable domain: DTGVSQNPRHKITKRGQNVTFRCDPISEHNRLYWYRQTLGQGPEFLTYFQNEAQLEKSRLLSDRFSAERPKGSFSTLEIQRTEQGDSAMYLCASSLQGAGTEAFFGQGTRLTVV.

The chain couples TRBV9 to TRBJ1-4; D might be TRBD1 (5 bases). The V gene lost 4 bases and the J gene lost 2 bases, with 6 bases spanning the gap. This CDR3 has 13 residues. In germline, CDR1 is SGDLS, CDR2 YYNGEE. The CDR3 DNA reads as TGTGCCAGCAGCAGGGGTACTAATGAAAAACTGTTTTTT. It is translated as CASSRGTNEKLFF.

This sequence joins TRBV12-3 or TRBV12-4 and TRBJ1-1; D call uncertain. This CDR3 contains 13 residues. V shed 3 bases and J shed 6 bases, with 11 bases lying between them. The CDR3 region is CASSLQSSSEAFF. Here the CDR3 DNA reads TGTGCCAGCAGTTTGCAGTCGAGCTCTGAAGCTTTCTTT.

The V and J genes are TRBV27 and TRBJ2-7; no clear D. Germline CDR1 MNHEY, CDR2 SMNVEV (reference sequence). The length of the CDR3 is 13 residues. V lost 6 bases to trimming and J lost 0 bases, with 9 bases between them. CDR3 loop: CASRFRGSYEQYF. In DNA form, the CDR3 reads TGTGCCAGCAGGTTTCGCGGCTCCTACGAGCAGTACTTC.

This chain's CDR3 is CASSPPGGYNEQFF. In DNA form, the CDR3 reads TGTGCCAGCAGCCCCCCGGGCGGGTACAATGAGCAGTTCTTC. The chain is built from TRBV6-5 and TRBJ2-1; maybe TRBD2 (5 bases). The CDR3 contains 14 residues. Trimming stripped 6 bases from V and 4 bases from J, with 13 bases between. The V gene's germline CDR1 is MNHEY and CDR2 SVGAGI.

The chain combines TRBV7-6 with TRBJ2-2; D call uncertain. The germline V and J ends were trimmed by 1 base and 3 bases, with 12 bases remaining between them. From germline, CDR1 is SGHVS and CDR2 FNYEAQ. There are 16 residues in the CDR3. The CDR3 coding sequence is TGTGCCAGCAGCTTAGGGACCCTCCTATACACCGGGGAGCTGTTTTTT. Protein product: CASSLGTLLYTGELFF. The variable domain in full, completed from reference TRBV7-6 and TRBJ2-2, reads GAGVSQSPRYKVTKRGQDVALRCDPISGHVSLYWYRQALGQGPEFLTYFNYEAQQDKSGLPNDRFSAERPEGSISTLTIQRTEQRDSAMYRCASSLGTLLYTGELFFGEGSRLTVL.

This CDR3 is CASSLGGNSRPGELFF. Here the CDR3 DNA reads TGTGCCAGCAGCTTAGGGGGTAATAGTCGGCCCGGGGAGCTGTTTTTT. V is TRBV11-2 and J is TRBJ2-2; no definite D call. The CDR3 sequence is 16 residues long. Trimming took 1 base from V and 6 from J, leaving 15 bases between them. Germline assignment: CDR1 SGHAT and CDR2 FQNNGV.

As DNA, the CDR3 is TGTGCCAGCAGCAAGGGACAGGGAATTGAAGCTTTCTTT. Its protein is CASSKGQGIEAFF. V is TRBV12-3 or TRBV12-4 and J is TRBJ1-1, with TRBD1 matching 9 bases. Trimming removed 6 bases from V and 7 bases from J; junction bases left unmatched: 6. This CDR3 has 13 residues.

V and J are TRBV30 and TRBJ1-5, with TRBD1 matching over 7 bases. The germline gives CDR1 GTSNPN, CDR2 SVGIG (reference sequence). J lost 5 bases, V lost 0 bases, and 4 bases had no gene match. This CDR3 is 14 amino acids long. CDR3 amino acids: CAWSVTGVDQPQHF. CDR3 bases: TGTGCCTGGAGTGTTACAGGGGTCGATCAGCCCCAGCATTTT. Based on the CDR3 plus reference TRBV30 and TRBJ1-5, the full variable domain is SQTIHQWPATLVQPVGSPLSLECTVEGTSNPNLYWYRQAAGRGLQLLFYSVGIGQISSEVPQNLSASRPQDRQFILSSKKLLLSDSGFYLCAWSVTGVDQPQHFGDGTRLSIL.

V and J are TRBV18 and TRBJ1-2, with D uncertain. The germline CDR1 and CDR2 sequences are KGHSH and LQKENI. Trimming left V 6 bases short and J 1 base short, with 12 bases between. This CDR3 comprises 14 residues. CDR3 DNA sequence: TGTGCCAGCTCCCGCTCCGAGGATAACTATGGCTACACCTTC. It is translated as CASSRSEDNYGYTF.

This clone was counted between two and nine times. V gene TRBV4-3 combines with J gene TRBJ2-1; the D gene is possibly TRBD1 (6 bases). The CDR3 is 16 amino acids. Trimming removed 1 base from V and 5 bases from J, with 15 bases in between. The germline gives CDR1 LGHNA, CDR2 YSLEER. CDR3 amino acids: CASSQVGRGWDNEQFF. The CDR3 nucleotides are TGCGCCAGCAGCCAAGTAGGCAGGGGATGGGACAATGAGCAGTTCTTC.